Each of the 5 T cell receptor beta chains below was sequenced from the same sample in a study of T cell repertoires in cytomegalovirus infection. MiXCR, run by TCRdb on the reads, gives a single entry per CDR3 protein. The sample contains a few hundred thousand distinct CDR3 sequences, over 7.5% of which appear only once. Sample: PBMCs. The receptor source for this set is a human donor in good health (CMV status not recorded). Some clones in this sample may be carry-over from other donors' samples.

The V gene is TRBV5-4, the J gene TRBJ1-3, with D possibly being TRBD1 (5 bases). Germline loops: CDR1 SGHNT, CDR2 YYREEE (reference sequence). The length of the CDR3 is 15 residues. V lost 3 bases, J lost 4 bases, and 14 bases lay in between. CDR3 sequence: CASSSEGTRGNTIYF. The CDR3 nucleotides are TGTGCCAGCAGCTCCGAGGGGACCAGAGGAAACACCATATATTTT. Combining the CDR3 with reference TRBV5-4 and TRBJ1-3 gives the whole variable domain ETGVTQSPTHLIKTRGQQVTLRCSSQSGHNTVSWYQQALGQGPQFIFQYYREEENGRGNFPPRFSGLQFPNYSSELNVNALELDDSALYLCASSSEGTRGNTIYFGEGSWLTVV.

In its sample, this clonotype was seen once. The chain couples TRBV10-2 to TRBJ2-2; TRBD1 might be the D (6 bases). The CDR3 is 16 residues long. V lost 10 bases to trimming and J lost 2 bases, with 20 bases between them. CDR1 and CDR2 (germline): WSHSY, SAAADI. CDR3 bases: TGCGCCACCGGCTTTACCGGGACACATAACACCGGGGAGCTGTTTTTT. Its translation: CATGFTGTHNTGELFF.

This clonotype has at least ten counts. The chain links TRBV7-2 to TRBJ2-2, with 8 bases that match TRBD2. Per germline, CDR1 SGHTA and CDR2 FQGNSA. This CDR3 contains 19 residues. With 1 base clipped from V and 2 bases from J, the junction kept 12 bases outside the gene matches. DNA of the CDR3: TGTGCCAGCAGCTTAGTTATAAGCGGGGGCACCAGAAACACCGGGGAGCTGTTTTTT. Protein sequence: CASSLVISGGTRNTGELFF.

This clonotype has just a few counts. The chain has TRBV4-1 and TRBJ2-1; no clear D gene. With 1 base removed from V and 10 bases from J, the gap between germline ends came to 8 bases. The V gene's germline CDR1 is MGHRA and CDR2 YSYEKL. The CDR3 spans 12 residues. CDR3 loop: CASSQGGIEQFF. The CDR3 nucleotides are TGCGCCAGCAGCCAAGGCGGCATAGAGCAGTTCTTC.

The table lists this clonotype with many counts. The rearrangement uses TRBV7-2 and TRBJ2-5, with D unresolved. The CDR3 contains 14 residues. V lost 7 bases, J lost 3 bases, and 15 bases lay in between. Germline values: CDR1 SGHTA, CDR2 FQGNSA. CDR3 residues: CASTRWRTEETQYF. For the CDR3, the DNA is TGTGCCAGCACAAGATGGAGAACTGAAGAGACCCAGTACTTC.